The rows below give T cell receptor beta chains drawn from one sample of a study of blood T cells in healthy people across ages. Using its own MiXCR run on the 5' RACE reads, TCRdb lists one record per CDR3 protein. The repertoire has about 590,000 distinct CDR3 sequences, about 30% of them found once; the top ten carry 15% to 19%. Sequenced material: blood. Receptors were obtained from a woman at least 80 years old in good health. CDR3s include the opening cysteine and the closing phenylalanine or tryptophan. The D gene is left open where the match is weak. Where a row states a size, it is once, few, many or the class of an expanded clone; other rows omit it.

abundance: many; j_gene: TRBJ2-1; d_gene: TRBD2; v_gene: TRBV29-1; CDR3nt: TGCAGCGTTGAAGTTGGCGGGGGTGGGGATGAGCAGTTCTTC; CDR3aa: CSVEVGGGGDEQFF
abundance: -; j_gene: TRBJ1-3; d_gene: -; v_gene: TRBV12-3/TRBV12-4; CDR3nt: TGTGCCAGCAGTTTGGAGGTCTTCTCTGGAAACACCATATATTTT; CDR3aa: CASSLEVFSGNTIYF
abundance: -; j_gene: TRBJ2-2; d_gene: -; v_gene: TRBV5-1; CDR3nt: TGCGCCAGCAGCTTGGGGACCATAGAGTATTCCGGGGAGCTGTTTTTT; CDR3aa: CASSLGTIEYSGELFF
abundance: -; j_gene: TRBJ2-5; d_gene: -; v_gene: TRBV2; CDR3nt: TGTGCCAGCAGTGTTTGGACAGAGAAAGAGACCCAGTACTTC; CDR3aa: CASSVWTEKETQYF
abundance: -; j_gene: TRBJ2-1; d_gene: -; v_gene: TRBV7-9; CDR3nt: TGTGCCAGCATCCCTCAATGGGCCCAGAATGAGCAGTTCTTC; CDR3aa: CASIPQWAQNEQFF
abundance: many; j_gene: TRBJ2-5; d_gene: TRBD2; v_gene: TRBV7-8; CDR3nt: TGTGCCAGCAGCCCAATAGGGAGGGCGGAAGAGACCCAGTACTTC; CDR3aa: CASSPIGRAEETQYF
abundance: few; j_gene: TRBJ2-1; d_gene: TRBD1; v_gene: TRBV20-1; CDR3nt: TGCAGTGCTATCAGGGCTCGTGACAGGGCCTTACCTGATCAGTTCTTC; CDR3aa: CSAIRARDRALPDQFF
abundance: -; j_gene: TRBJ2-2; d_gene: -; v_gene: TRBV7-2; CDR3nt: TGTGCCAGCAGCAAGACCACCGGGGAGCTGTTTTTT; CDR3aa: CASSKTTGELFF
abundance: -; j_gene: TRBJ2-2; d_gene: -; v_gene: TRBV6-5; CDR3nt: TGTGCCAGCAGCACCGGACACAAGAACACCGGGGAGCTGTTTTTT; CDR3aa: CASSTGHKNTGELFF
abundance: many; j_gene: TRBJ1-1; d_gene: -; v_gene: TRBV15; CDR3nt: TGTGCCACCAGCAGAGACAGGGGTGAAGCTTTCTTT; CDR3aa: CATSRDRGEAFF
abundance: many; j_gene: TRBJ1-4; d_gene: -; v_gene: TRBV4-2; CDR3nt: TGTGCCAGCAGCCAAGAAGGGACGGCAACTAATGAAAAACTGTTTTTT; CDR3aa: CASSQEGTATNEKLFF
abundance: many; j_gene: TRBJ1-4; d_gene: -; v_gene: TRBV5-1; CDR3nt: TGCGCCAGCAGCTTGGACAGCCTCAGTGAAAAACTGTTTTTT; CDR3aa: CASSLDSLSEKLFF
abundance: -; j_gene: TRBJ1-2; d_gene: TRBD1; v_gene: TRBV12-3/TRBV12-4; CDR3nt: TGTGCCAGCAGTACCAGACAGGGCGCTGGCTACACCTTC; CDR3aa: CASSTRQGAGYTF
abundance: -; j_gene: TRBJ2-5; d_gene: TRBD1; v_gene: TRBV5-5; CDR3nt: TGTGCCAGCAGCCCAGGGCAGGGGGCAGGACGAGAGACCCAGTACTTC; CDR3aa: CASSPGQGAGRETQYF
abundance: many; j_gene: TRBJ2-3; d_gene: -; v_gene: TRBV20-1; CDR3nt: TGCAGTGCTAGGAATCCCACGAGAACCACAGATACGCAGTATTTT; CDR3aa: CSARNPTRTTDTQYF
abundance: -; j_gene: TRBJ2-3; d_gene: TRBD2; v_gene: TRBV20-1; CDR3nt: TGCAGTGCTGTAGCGGGGGCGAGAGGAGATACGCAGTATTTT; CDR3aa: CSAVAGARGDTQYF
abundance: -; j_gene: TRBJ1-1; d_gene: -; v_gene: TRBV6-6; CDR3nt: TGTGGCAGCAGTTACGGGGGTACTGAAGCTTTCTTT; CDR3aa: CGSSYGGTEAFF
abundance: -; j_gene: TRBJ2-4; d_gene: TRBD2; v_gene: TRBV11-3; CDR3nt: TGTGCCAGCAGCGCACTAGCGACCCGCAACATTCAGTACTTC; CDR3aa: CASSALATRNIQYF
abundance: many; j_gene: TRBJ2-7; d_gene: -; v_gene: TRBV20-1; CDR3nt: TGCAGTGTTACCGACCACATTTCCTACGAGCAGTACTTC; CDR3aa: CSVTDHISYEQYF
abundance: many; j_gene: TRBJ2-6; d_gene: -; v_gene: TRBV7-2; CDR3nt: TGTGCCAGCAGCACTGACAGCTCTGGGGCCAACGTCCTGACTTTC; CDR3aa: CASSTDSSGANVLTF
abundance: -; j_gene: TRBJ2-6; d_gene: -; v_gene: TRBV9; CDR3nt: TGTGCCAGCAGCGGCCGGGGCAGGGCGTCTGGGGCCAACGTCCGGACTTTC; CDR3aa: CASSGRGRASGANVRTF
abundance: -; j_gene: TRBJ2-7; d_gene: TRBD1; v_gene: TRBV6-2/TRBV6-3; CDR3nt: TGTGCCAGCAGGAAATTTGGACAGGGGGCCGGCGAGCAGTACTTC; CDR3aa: CASRKFGQGAGEQYF
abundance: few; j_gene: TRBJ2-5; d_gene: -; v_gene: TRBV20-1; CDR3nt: TGCAGTGCCCGTCTCAGTAGGAATGAGCAGTACTTC; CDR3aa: CSARLSRNEQYF
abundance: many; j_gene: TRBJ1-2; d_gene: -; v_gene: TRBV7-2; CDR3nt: TGTGCCAGCAGCTCCGGGGTGGGGCGCTATGGCTACACCTTC; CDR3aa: CASSSGVGRYGYTF
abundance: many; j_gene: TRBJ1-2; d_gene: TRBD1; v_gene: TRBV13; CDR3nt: TGTGCCAGCAGCTTGCAGGGGGCCCCCATTTATGGCTACACCTTC; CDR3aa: CASSLQGAPIYGYTF
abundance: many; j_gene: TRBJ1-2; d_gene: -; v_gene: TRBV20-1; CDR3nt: TGCAGTGCTAGTGAGAGAGGCGGCTACACCTTC; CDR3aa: CSASERGGYTF
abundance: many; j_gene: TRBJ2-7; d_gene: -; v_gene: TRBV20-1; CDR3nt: TGCAGTGGGGCCCCTGACAGCTCCTACGAGCAGTACTTC; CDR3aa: CSGAPDSSYEQYF
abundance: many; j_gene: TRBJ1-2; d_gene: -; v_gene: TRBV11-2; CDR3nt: TGTGCCAGCAGCCCCGACGCCGGGACATTGCATGGCTACACCTTC; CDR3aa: CASSPDAGTLHGYTF
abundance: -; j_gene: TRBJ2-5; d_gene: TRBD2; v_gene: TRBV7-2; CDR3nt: TGTGCCAGCAGCGACCGGGGGGGGAAAGAGACCCAGTACTTC; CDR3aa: CASSDRGGKETQYF
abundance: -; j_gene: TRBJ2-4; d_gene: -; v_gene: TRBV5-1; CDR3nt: TGCGCCAGCAGCTTGAGGGAACTCCAAGCCAAAAACATTCAGTACTTC; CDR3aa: CASSLRELQAKNIQYF
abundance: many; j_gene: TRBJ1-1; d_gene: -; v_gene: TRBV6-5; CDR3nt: TGTGCCAGCAGTTACTCGACGGGGACTGAAGCTTTCTTT; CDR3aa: CASSYSTGTEAFF
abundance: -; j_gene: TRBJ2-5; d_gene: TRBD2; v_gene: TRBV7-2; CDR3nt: TGTGCCAGCAGCTTAGGACTAGCGGGAGGAGGAGGGGAGACCCAGTACTTC; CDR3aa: CASSLGLAGGGGETQYF
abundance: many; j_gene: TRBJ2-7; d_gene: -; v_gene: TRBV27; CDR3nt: TGTGCCAGCAGTCCCCTTCAGGGGAAACCCTACGAGCAGTACTTC; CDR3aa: CASSPLQGKPYEQYF
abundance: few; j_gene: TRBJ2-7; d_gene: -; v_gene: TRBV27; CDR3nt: TGTGCCAGCAGTTTCAGGGCAGTCTCCTACAATGAGCAGTACTTC; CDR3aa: CASSFRAVSYNEQYF